Below, 14 T cell receptor beta chains from the same sample are listed, as sequenced in a study of identical twins. TCRdb passed the 5' RACE reads through MiXCR, listing each CDR3 protein once. The sample carries roughly 250,000 distinct CDR3 sequences, over 13% recorded once. The sample consisted of memory (CD45RO+) T cells sorted from blood. The receptors derive from a woman between 18 and 30 years old in good health.

This clonotype has just a few counts. The chain recombines TRBV11-2 with TRBJ2-3, with TRBD1 identical over 7 bases. There are 12 residues in the CDR3. V lost 5 bases to trimming and J lost 4 bases; unmatched junction nucleotides: 0. Germline V gives CDR1 SGHAT, CDR2 FQNNGV. DNA of the CDR3: TGTGCCAGCAGCGGACAGGCAGATACGCAGTATTTT. Translating it yields CASSGQADTQYF.

V and J are TRBV19 and TRBJ1-2; tentatively, D is TRBD1 (6 bases). Germline V lookup: CDR1 LNHDA, CDR2 SQIVND (reference sequence). Trimming took 10 bases from V and 6 from J, leaving 18 bases between them. CDR3 length equals 13 residues. CDR3 amino acids: CATPRQEGDGYTF. CDR3 DNA sequence: TGTGCCACCCCGCGACAGGAGGGCGATGGCTACACCTTC.

This clonotype was seen a handful of times. The chain joins TRBV5-5 to TRBJ2-3; D is ambiguous. CDR1 is SGHKS and CDR2 is YYEKEE in the germline V gene (reference sequence). V was cut by 2 bases and J by 2 bases, with 3 bases left in between. The CDR3 is 12 residues long. The CDR3 coding sequence is TGTGCCAGCAGCTTTAACACAGATACGCAGTATTTT. This gives the protein CASSFNTDTQYF.

This chain uses TRBV12-3 or TRBV12-4 with TRBJ2-2; 8 bases match TRBD2. Germline trimming cut 5 bases from V and 8 bases from J; bases unmatched to any gene: 10. The CDR3 contains 15 residues. CDR3 protein: CASSPFIAGGGELFF. The CDR3 bases are TGTGCCAGCAGTCCCTTTATTGCGGGAGGTGGGGAGCTGTTTTTT.

This clonotype has only a few counts. This chain connects TRBV9 to TRBJ2-1, with 9 bases matching TRBD2. The V gene end was trimmed by 0 bases and the J gene end by 2 bases; junction bases not matched to a gene: 3. Germline CDR1 is SGDLS and CDR2 is YYNGEE. CDR3 length: 16 residues. Here the CDR3 DNA reads TGTGCCAGCAGCGTAGTGGGCGGGAGGGCCTACAATGAGCAGTTCTTC. Translating gives CASSVVGGRAYNEQFF.

There are a few counts of this clonotype. V and J are TRBV19 and TRBJ1-2; perhaps TRBD1 as D (5 bases). The CDR3 totals 14 residues. Trimming cost V 4 bases and J 2 bases, with 11 bases left between them. CDR1 is LNHDA and CDR2 is SQIVND in the germline V gene (reference sequence). The CDR3 region is CASSNRRTNYGYTF. CDR3 bases: TGTGCCAGTAGTAATCGAAGGACAAACTATGGCTACACCTTC.

The chain has TRBV24-1 and TRBJ2-3; 8 positions agree with TRBD2. The V and J ends lost 11 bases and 1 base, in that order; junction bases with no gene match: 7. CDR3 length: 14 amino acids. Germline CDR1 reads KGHDR; CDR2 reads SFDVKD. This CDR3 is CAILSGSCTDTQYF. The CDR3 nucleotides read TGTGCCATCTTGAGCGGGAGCTGCACAGATACGCAGTATTTT.

This clonotype has more than one count but fewer than ten. The chain couples TRBV20-1 to TRBJ2-3; D possibly matches TRBD1 or TRBD2 (5 bases each). Per germline, CDR1 DFQATT and CDR2 SNEGSKA (reference sequence). The V end lost 3 bases, the J end lost 5 bases, and 15 bases lay between the germline ends. CDR3 length: 14 amino acids. The CDR3 nucleotides are TGCAGTGCTAGTAGTCAGGTGGGACGAGATACGCAGTATTTT. Amino acids: CSASSQVGRDTQYF.

In this sample, this clonotype turned up a few times. A much more abundant neighbour one base away suggests this may be a read error. V is TRBV5-1 and J is TRBJ2-1, with 7 bases lining up with TRBD2. Germline V CDR1 and CDR2: SGHRS, YFSETQ. Trimming cost V 4 bases and J 10 bases; bases outside gene matches: 23. The CDR3 is 18 residues long. DNA of the CDR3: TGCGCCAGCAGCGGGGGGACGTTCGGGGGAGGGCCCTCGAAAGAGCAGTTCTTC. It codes for CASSGGTFGGGPSKEQFF.

This clonotype came up a few times. DNA for the CDR3: TGTGCCAGCAGACCGACAGAGACCTATGGCTACACCTTC. Residues: CASRPTETYGYTF. The V call is TRBV7-9, the J call TRBJ1-2, with D possibly TRBD1 on 5 matching bases. Trimming pared 6 bases from V and 4 bases from J, leaving 12 bases between. This CDR3 has 13 amino acids. Germline V gives CDR1 SEHNR, CDR2 FQNEAQ (reference sequence).

The V and J genes are TRBV29-1 and TRBJ2-1, with TRBD2 matching over 7 bases. After removal of 4 bases from V and 4 bases from J, the junction contained 4 bases not matched to a gene. The CDR3 has 13 amino acids. Germline CDR1 reads SQVTM; CDR2 reads ANQGSEA. CDR3 amino acids: CSVAKLAYNEQFF. The DNA for the CDR3 is TGCAGCGTTGCAAAACTAGCGTACAATGAGCAGTTCTTC.

The rearrangement joins TRBV27 to TRBJ1-6, with no clear D. Germline V lookup: CDR1 MNHEY, CDR2 SMNVEV (reference sequence). V gave up 8 bases and J gave up 6 bases, with 11 bases separating them. CDR3 size: 13 residues. The CDR3 nucleotides read TGTGCCAGCGGCCGGGGTCCTAATTCACCCCTCCACTTT. This translates into CASGRGPNSPLHF.

There are many counts of this clonotype. V usage is TRBV4-3 and J usage is TRBJ2-2; 8 bases are shared with TRBD1. Trimming cost V 4 bases and J 6 bases; bases outside gene matches: 4. Germline V gene data show CDR1 as LGHNA and CDR2 as YSLEER. The length of the CDR3 is 14 residues. This CDR3 reads CASSRRDRSGELFF. The CDR3 region has the DNA TGCGCCAGCAGCCGCCGGGACAGGTCCGGGGAGCTGTTTTTT.

This clonotype was found many times. The chain links TRBV2 to TRBJ1-6; D is uncertain. CDR3 length: 14 amino acids. The ends were cut back, 6 bases at V and 8 bases at J, with 14 bases in the middle. CDR1 is SNHLY, CDR2 FYNNEI, per germline. CDR3 sequence (DNA): TGTGCCAGCAGCCCTGGAGGCAAGGATTCACCCCTCCACTTT. Translated: CASSPGGKDSPLHF.